The rows below give T cell receptor beta chains drawn from one sample of a study of blood T cells in healthy people across ages. TCRdb passed the 5' RACE reads through MiXCR, listing each CDR3 protein once. The data contain roughly 1,100,000 distinct CDR3 sequences, around 25% of them singletons. The same data also went into a second study, on T cells of mothers and their children.

What was sequenced was blood. These TCRs come from a girl aged 2 to 9 in good health. Both conserved end residues are trimmed from each CDR3.

J,V,CDR3
TRBJ2-3,TRBV20-1,SALRTSVTDTQY
TRBJ2-5,TRBV13,ASSLWRELETQY
TRBJ1-2,TRBV6-5,ASSYIGRGHGYT
TRBJ2-5,TRBV28,ASSSLGELGETQY
TRBJ2-1,TRBV7-8,ASSSPEWAHRSDEQF
TRBJ2-7,TRBV4-3,ASSQVRGLAVYEQY
TRBJ2-7,TRBV11-2,ASSLRVSGTTSPY
TRBJ2-5,TRBV12-3/TRBV12-4,ASSLNGEETQY
TRBJ2-7,TRBV20-1,SAREFLADIYEQY
TRBJ1-2,TRBV25-1,AIPGVAGGYT
TRBJ2-7,TRBV6-1,ASSEAARGYEQY
TRBJ2-7,TRBV7-2,ASSLGGLAGGPMD
TRBJ2-5,TRBV12-3/TRBV12-4,ASSPSWGGTGAGETQY
TRBJ2-7,TRBV5-1,ASSSRDRAAYEQY
TRBJ2-3,TRBV7-2,ASSLFGQGAEDTQY
TRBJ2-5,TRBV7-9,ASSWGLGLETQY
TRBJ2-7,TRBV5-1,ASSILSAGGNYEQY
TRBJ2-7,TRBV28,VSLGSSYEQY
TRBJ1-4,TRBV20-1,SARDRGGFKEKLF
TRBJ2-4,TRBV4-3,ASSQDGTGGTDIQY
TRBJ2-3,TRBV7-3,ASSSTQTTNTDTQY
TRBJ2-6,TRBV2,AGTGYPSGANVLT
TRBJ2-2,TRBV28,ASSPPVVSGDHTGELF
TRBJ1-5,TRBV25-1,ASSEFGQAQPQH
TRBJ2-7,TRBV28,ASSSGSDDEQY
TRBJ2-3,TRBV20-1,SARVGAGTDTQY
TRBJ1-2,TRBV6-5,ASSSGTYGYT
TRBJ1-5,TRBV29-1,SVEPPGGPQH
TRBJ2-7,TRBV9,ASSVGDGIYEQY
TRBJ2-5,TRBV6-5,ASSYSNVASGKETQY
TRBJ2-1,TRBV28,ASSLTPRRGGPGNEQF
TRBJ2-5,TRBV7-2,ASSNVETQY
TRBJ2-1,TRBV29-1,SVTDGGTIKF
TRBJ2-5,TRBV29-1,GAYRRDIEQETQY
TRBJ1-4,TRBV4-1,ASSQTLDRGLREKLF
TRBJ2-3,TRBV20-1,SARVGTGAADTQY
TRBJ1-4,TRBV5-1,ASAGGDNEKLF
TRBJ2-1,TRBV29-1,SVLYGDYNEQF